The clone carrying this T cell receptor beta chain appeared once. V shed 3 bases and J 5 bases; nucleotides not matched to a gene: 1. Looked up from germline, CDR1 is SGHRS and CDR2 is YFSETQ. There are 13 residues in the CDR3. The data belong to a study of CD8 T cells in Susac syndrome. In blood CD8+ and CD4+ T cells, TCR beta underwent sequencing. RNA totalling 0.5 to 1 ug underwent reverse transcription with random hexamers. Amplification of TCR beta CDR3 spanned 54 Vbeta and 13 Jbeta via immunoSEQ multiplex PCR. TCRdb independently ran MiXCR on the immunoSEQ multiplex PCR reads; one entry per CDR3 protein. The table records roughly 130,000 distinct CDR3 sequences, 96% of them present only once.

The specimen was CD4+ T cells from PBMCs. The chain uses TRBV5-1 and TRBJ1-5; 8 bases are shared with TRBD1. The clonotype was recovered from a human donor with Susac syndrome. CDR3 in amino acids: CASSWGQDQPQHF. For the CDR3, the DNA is TGCGCCAGCAGCTGGGGACAGGATCAGCCCCAGCATTTT.